These 19 T cell receptor beta chains share one sample of origin, sequenced in a study of blood T cell repertoires in COVID-19. Libraries were prepared by immunoSEQ multiplex PCR; TCRdb keeps only in-frame clonotypes and omits some of them. The sample includes nearly 200,000 clones, roughly nine tenths of them seen just once. Sequences were obtained from peripheral blood. The receptors were sampled from a woman aged 65 to 85 with acute or convalescent COVID-19.

This CDR3 reads CASSQERGTGAQPQHF. In nucleotides, the CDR3 is TGTGCCAGCAGCCAAGAGAGGGGGACAGGGGCTCAGCCCCAGCATTTT. The rearrangement joins TRBV4-2 to TRBJ1-5, with TRBD1 matching over 10 bases. CDR3 length: 16 amino acids. In germline, CDR1 is LGHNA, CDR2 YNFKEQ. V was pared by 0 bases and J by 6 bases, with 5 bases of the junction left unmatched.

J is TRBJ1-1 and V is TRBV25-1; no clear D. Germline CDR1 is MGHDK and CDR2 is SYGVNS. V was pared by 7 bases and J by 1 base, with 7 bases between. The CDR3 loop spans 12 amino acids. The CDR3 sequence is CASTRGNTEAFF. The CDR3 nucleotides read TGTGCCAGCACGCGGGGGAACACTGAAGCTTTCTTT.

This chain uses TRBV18 with TRBJ1-5, with D uncertain. V was trimmed by 6 bases and J by 11 bases, leaving 17 bases between them. This CDR3 contains 13 residues. Germline V lookup: CDR1 KGHSH, CDR2 LQKENI. The CDR3 spells CASSPYDGVAQHF. The CDR3 DNA sequence: TGTGCCAGCTCCCCGTATGACGGGGTCGCCCAGCATTTT.

V and J are TRBV28 and TRBJ2-7; the D is unclear. Germline CDR1 reads MDHEN; CDR2 reads SYDVKM. The ends were cut back, 4 bases at V and 10 bases at J, with 8 bases in the middle. This CDR3 is built from 10 residues. The CDR3 loop is CASSSDFQYF. The CDR3 nucleotides read TGTGCCAGCAGTTCAGACTTTCAGTACTTC. Filled out from reference TRBV28 and TRBJ2-7, the complete variable domain reads DVKVTQSSRYLVKRTGEKVFLECVQDMDHENMFWYRQDPGLGLRLIYFSYDVKMKEKGDIPEGYSVSREKKERFSLILESASTNQTSMYLCASSSDFQYFGPGTRLTVT.

The chain employs TRBV11-3 and TRBJ1-1; perhaps TRBD1 as D (6 bases). The CDR3 spans 15 residues. Germline V gene lookup returns CDR1 SGHNT and CDR2 YENEEA. Between the trimmed V and J ends, which lost 5 bases and 6 bases, there was a span of 19 bases. CDR3 bases: TGTGCCAGCAGCCCAATACAGGGCCGGAGCCCTGAAGCTTTCTTT. Encoded protein: CASSPIQGRSPEAFF.

V and J are TRBV11-3 and TRBJ2-4, with D perhaps matching TRBD1 (6 bases). The germline V and J ends were trimmed by 4 bases and 0 bases, with 13 bases remaining between them. The CDR3 is 16 residues long. The germline V gene encodes CDR1 SGHNT and CDR2 YENEEA. CDR3 DNA: TGTGCCAGCAGCTCCGACAGGTTTATAGCCAAAAACATTCAGTACTTC. Amino acids: CASSSDRFIAKNIQYF.

The rearrangement joins TRBV7-8 to TRBJ1-5; D call uncertain. V lost 1 base and J 0 bases, leaving 10 bases between the germline ends. The germline V gene has CDR1 SGHVS and CDR2 FQNEAQ. The CDR3 length is 16 residues. The CDR3 coding sequence is TGTGCCAGCAGCTTAGGAAGGACTTATAGCAATCAGCCCCAGCATTTT. This gives the protein CASSLGRTYSNQPQHF.

The sample holds a few counts of this clone. CDR3 in amino acids: CASGLAGTREETQYF. In nucleotides, the CDR3 is TGTGCTAGTGGACTTGCCGGGACCCGGGAGGAGACCCAGTACTTC. The chain recombines TRBV12-5 with TRBJ2-5, with D maybe TRBD2 (6 bases). This CDR3 spans 15 amino acids. Trimming stripped 6 bases from V and 5 bases from J, with 19 bases between. Germline lookup yields CDR1 LGHNT and CDR2 FRNRAP.

Remarks on this clone: One end of the junction varies from germline; a read error may be responsible. V and J are TRBV10-3 and TRBJ2-1; TRBD1 is a possible D gene (6 bases). Germline V lookup: CDR1 ENHRY, CDR2 SYGVKD. This CDR3 has 13 amino acids. The CDR3 DNA reads as TGTGCCCTCAGAGGGGACAACTACAATGAGCAGTTCTTC. As protein: CALRGDNYNEQFF.

The chain is built from TRBV3-1 (or the pseudogene TRBV3-2) and TRBJ1-3; D not resolved. Trimming took off 2 bases at V and 4 bases at J, with 3 bases between the two ends. Germline loops: CDR1 LGHDT, CDR2 YNNKEL (reference sequence). The CDR3 covers 12 residues. CDR3 residues: CASSQPGNTIYF. CDR3 nucleotides: TGTGCCAGCAGCCAACCAGGAAACACCATATATTTT.

The chain couples TRBV9 to TRBJ2-1; 7 bases fit TRBD1. CDR1 is SGDLS, CDR2 YYNGEE, per germline. The trim removed 1 base at V and 3 bases at J, leaving 1 base unmatched. The CDR3 spans 14 residues. The CDR3 is CASSVRTGYNEQFF. CDR3 nucleotides: TGTGCCAGCAGCGTAAGGACAGGCTACAATGAGCAGTTCTTC.

The gene calls are TRBV12-3 or TRBV12-4 and TRBJ1-1; 8 nucleotides line up with TRBD1. Trimming removed 3 bases from V and 4 bases from J; junction bases left unmatched: 1. The CDR3 loop spans 13 amino acids. CDR3 nucleotides: TGTGCCAGCAGTTTCCAGGGGGCCACTGAAGCTTTCTTT. As protein: CASSFQGATEAFF.

The chain joins TRBV19 to TRBJ2-2; TRBD2 is a possible D gene (5 bases). CDR3 size: 15 residues. V was cut by 2 bases and J by 1 base, with 8 bases left in between. CDR1 and CDR2 from the germline V gene are LNHDA and SQIVND (reference sequence). The CDR3: CASSILAGNTGELFF. Here the CDR3 DNA reads TGTGCCAGTAGTATACTGGCGGGGAACACCGGGGAGCTGTTTTTT.

V is TRBV12-3 or TRBV12-4 and J is TRBJ1-2; no firm D call. Trimming took off 6 bases at V and 0 bases at J, with 8 bases between the two ends. The CDR3 has 13 amino acids. CDR3 amino acids: CASSLTANYGYTF. The CDR3 DNA follows: TGTGCCAGCAGCTTGACTGCTAACTATGGCTACACCTTC.

V gene TRBV21-1 combines with J gene TRBJ2-1; the table gives TRBD2 as D, unverified against the DNA. TRBV21-1 is a known pseudogene. The CDR3 runs to 19 residues. The CDR3 bases are TGTGCCAGCAGCAAAAGGGGTGGGCTAGCGGGAAGACTCTACAATGAGCAGTTCTTC. It is translated as CASSKRGGLAGRLYNEQFF.

This sequence joins TRBV7-6 and TRBJ2-5; 10 positions agree with TRBD2. V lost 4 bases and J lost 1; bases outside the gene matches: 18. The CDR3 contains 20 residues. Germline CDR1 reads SGHVS; CDR2 reads FNYEAQ. The CDR3: CASSYLAGARLGGSQETQYF. Written as DNA, the CDR3 is TGTGCCAGCAGCTACCTAGCGGGAGCAAGATTAGGAGGATCCCAAGAGACCCAGTACTTC. Combining the CDR3 with reference TRBV7-6 and TRBJ2-5 gives the whole variable domain GAGVSQSPRYKVTKRGQDVALRCDPISGHVSLYWYRQALGQGPEFLTYFNYEAQQDKSGLPNDRFSAERPEGSISTLTIQRTEQRDSAMYRCASSYLAGARLGGSQETQYFGPGTRLLVL.

The chain joins TRBV5-6 to TRBJ1-2; the D gene is possibly TRBD1 (6 bases). V lost 4 bases and J 2 bases, leaving 9 bases between the germline ends. This CDR3 is 13 amino acids long. Germline lookup yields CDR1 SGHDT and CDR2 YYEEEE. CDR3 sequence (DNA): TGTGCCAGCAGCAAGGACAGAAACTATGGCTACACCTTC. Its protein is CASSKDRNYGYTF.

This clone has just a few counts. Here the CDR3 DNA reads TGTGCCAGCAGCATCGACGGGGGAGTCAATCAGCCCCAGCATTTT. Its translation is CASSIDGGVNQPQHF. The chain couples TRBV7-9 to TRBJ1-5, with a weak D call TRBD1 (5 bases). V lost 5 bases to trimming and J lost 3 bases, with 14 bases between them. This CDR3 spans 15 amino acids. Germline CDR1 is SEHNR and CDR2 is FQNEAQ (reference sequence).

The rearrangement uses TRBV18 and TRBJ1-3, with 9 bases matching TRBD1. The germline V gene encodes CDR1 KGHSH and CDR2 LQKENI. The CDR3 runs 19 residues. The trim removed 3 bases at V and 2 bases at J, leaving 14 bases unmatched. CDR3 bases: TGTGCCAGCTCACCGCTACCGGGGACAGGGAGGGCACCTGGAAACACCATATATTTT. Amino acid sequence: CASSPLPGTGRAPGNTIYF.